The 31 T cell receptor beta chains below come from one sample, sequenced in a study of blood T cell repertoires in COVID-19. Produced via immunoSEQ multiplex PCR; TCRdb's table is partial and in-frame only. This table holds around 230,000 clones, 80% to 90% found once. Sequencing used peripheral blood. Receptors originate from a man in his fifties or sixties with COVID-19, enrolled during active disease.

The chain combines TRBV6-6 with TRBJ2-2; unclear D gene. The CDR3 length is 15 residues. In germline, CDR1 is MNHNY, CDR2 SVGAGI (reference sequence). Deletions cut 2 bases from V and 2 bases from J, with 9 bases between. The CDR3 nucleotides read TGTGCCAGCAGTTACGGCAGGTTTAACACCGGGGAGCTGTTTTTT. The encoded protein is CASSYGRFNTGELFF.

This clone was seen just once. The chain links TRBV5-4 to TRBJ2-5; D possibly corresponds to TRBD1 (6 bases). Germline CDR1 and CDR2: SGHNT and YYREEE (reference sequence). Trimming stripped 4 bases from V and 1 base from J, with 14 bases between. This CDR3 has 15 residues. The CDR3 here is CASSRPHRVQETQYF. In DNA form, the CDR3 reads TGTGCCAGCAGCCGCCCCCACAGGGTCCAAGAGACCCAGTACTTC.

V and J are TRBV7-8 and TRBJ2-7; D unclear. From germline, CDR1 is SGHVS and CDR2 FQNEAQ. V was trimmed by 5 bases and J by 0 bases, leaving 11 bases between them. The CDR3 sequence is 14 residues long. CDR3 residues: CASSRPGDSYEQYF. Written as DNA, the CDR3 is TGTGCCAGCAGCCGCCCGGGTGACTCCTACGAGCAGTACTTC.

V gene TRBV30 combines with J gene TRBJ1-1, with TRBD1 identical over 8 bases. From germline, CDR1 is GTSNPN and CDR2 SVGIG (reference sequence). J lost 3 bases, V lost 6 bases, and 6 bases had no gene match. There are 13 residues in the CDR3. This CDR3 reads CACQPGGHTEAFF. The CDR3 nucleotides are TGTGCCTGTCAACCAGGGGGCCACACTGAAGCTTTCTTT.

The CDR3 region is CASSLGIGIAKNIQYF. The CDR3 DNA sequence: TGTGCCAGCAGTTTGGGAATCGGGATAGCCAAAAACATTCAGTACTTC. The rearrangement uses TRBV6-2 or TRBV6-3 and TRBJ2-4, with TRBD2 as a possible D gene (5 bases). This CDR3 has 16 amino acids. The germline V gene encodes CDR1 MNHEY and CDR2 SVGEGT. V was pared by 4 bases and J by 0 bases, with 13 bases between.

This clone was seen many times. Distinct nucleotide sequences in the sample also encode this CDR3. The V and J genes are TRBV7-9 and TRBJ2-3; D gene uncertain. Germline V gene sequence: CDR1 SEHNR, CDR2 FQNEAQ (reference sequence). Trimming pared 1 base from V and 0 bases from J, leaving 5 bases between. The CDR3 runs 14 residues. The chain's CDR3 is CASSLVSSTDTQYF. DNA of the CDR3: TGTGCCAGCAGCTTAGTCTCCAGCACAGATACGCAGTATTTT.

J is TRBJ1-2 and V is TRBV5-1; TRBD1 agrees at 8 bases. CDR3 length: 13 amino acids. Germline V gene data show CDR1 as SGHRS and CDR2 as YFSETQ. With 1 base clipped from V and 4 bases from J, the junction kept 0 bases outside the gene matches. This CDR3 reads CASSLQGAYGYTF. The CDR3 DNA is TGCGCCAGCAGCTTGCAGGGGGCCTATGGCTACACCTTC. The full variable domain, in which reference TRBV5-1 and TRBJ1-2 provide the parts outside the CDR3, is KAGVTQTPRYLIKTRGQQVTLSCSPISGHRSVSWYQQTPGQGLQFLFEYFSETQRNKGNFPGRFSGRQFSNSRSEMNVSTLELGDSALYLCASSLQGAYGYTFGSGTRLTVV.

This rearrangement joins TRBV10-1 to TRBJ2-7; the match to TRBD2 covers 9 bases. In germline, CDR1 is WNHNN, CDR2 SYGVQD (reference sequence). J was trimmed by 2 bases and V by 5 bases; bases with no gene match: 1. This CDR3 is built from 13 residues. The CDR3 loop reads CASSSSGTYEQYF. The DNA for the CDR3 is TGCGCCAGCAGTTCTAGCGGGACCTACGAGCAGTACTTC.

This clone has only one observation. The chain combines TRBV6-6 with TRBJ1-1, with a weak D call TRBD1 (6 bases). This CDR3 has 15 amino acids. Trimming took 0 bases from V and 5 from J, leaving 13 bases between them. Germline CDR1 MNHNY, CDR2 SVGAGI (reference sequence). The CDR3 region has the DNA TGTGCCAGCAGTTACTCACCAGGGGTGAGAACTGAAGCTTTCTTT. Translated: CASSYSPGVRTEAFF.

CDR3: CASNQGPSSYNEQFF. The CDR3 nucleotides read TGTGCCAGCAACCAGGGGCCTAGCTCCTACAATGAGCAGTTCTTC. J is TRBJ2-1 and V is TRBV28; weak D call: TRBD1 (6 bases). The CDR3 consists of 15 residues. Per germline, CDR1 MDHEN and CDR2 SYDVKM. V lost 7 bases to trimming and J lost 0 bases, with 13 bases between them.

The rearrangement uses TRBV6-1 and TRBJ1-2; unclear D gene. Germline V lookup: CDR1 MNHNS, CDR2 SASEGT. Trimming stripped 2 bases from V and 7 bases from J, with 5 bases between. There are 11 residues in the CDR3. CDR3 in DNA: TGTGCCAGCAGTGAATACTTTGGCTACACCTTC. Translation gives CASSEYFGYTF.

J is TRBJ2-3 and V is TRBV4-2, with TRBD2 matching over 11 bases. The CDR3 covers 16 residues. From germline, CDR1 is LGHNA and CDR2 YNFKEQ. V was clipped by 3 bases and J by 2 bases; unmatched bases: 4. The CDR3 nucleotides read TGTGCCAGCAGCCACGGACTAGCGGGCCCCACAGATACGCAGTATTTT. Its protein is CASSHGLAGPTDTQYF.

The V gene is TRBV20-1, the J gene TRBJ2-5; TRBD2 aligns across 8 bases. This CDR3 has 14 residues. J lost 5 bases, V lost 3 bases, and 8 bases had no gene match. Germline V gene sequence: CDR1 DFQATT, CDR2 SNEGSKA (reference sequence). The CDR3 reads CSASSSGSWETQYF. The CDR3 DNA follows: TGCAGTGCTAGTTCGAGCGGGAGCTGGGAGACCCAGTACTTC.

The chain is built from TRBV5-1 and TRBJ1-6, with D unresolved. Germline V gene sequence: CDR1 SGHRS, CDR2 YFSETQ. Trimming removed 4 bases from V and 8 bases from J, with 16 bases in between. The CDR3 spans 15 residues. The CDR3 sequence is CASSPESGWYSPLHF. The CDR3 bases are TGCGCCAGCAGCCCGGAGTCTGGGTGGTATTCACCCCTCCACTTT.

The chain links TRBV6-2 or TRBV6-3 to TRBJ2-1; 8 bases fit TRBD1. Trimming cost V 0 bases and J 8 bases; bases outside gene matches: 6. Germline V lookup: CDR1 MNHEY, CDR2 SVGEGT. There are 15 residues in the CDR3. This CDR3 reads CASSYSSRGQDEQFF. The CDR3 DNA sequence: TGTGCCAGCAGTTACTCGTCCCGGGGACAGGATGAGCAGTTCTTC.

The rearrangement links TRBV29-1 to TRBJ2-6, with TRBD1 matching over 8 bases. CDR1 is SQVTM and CDR2 is ANQGSEA in the germline V gene. The CDR3 length is 15 residues. Losses at the gene ends were 8 bases for V and 0 bases for J; bases not matched to a gene: 6. For the CDR3, the DNA is TGCAGCATAGGACAGGGCGGCTCTGGGGCCAACGTCCTGACTTTC. Its translation: CSIGQGGSGANVLTF.

This clone occurred once. This rearrangement joins TRBV4-1 to TRBJ1-2; D perhaps matches TRBD1 (6 bases). The CDR3 contains 15 residues. Deletions cut 0 bases from V and 5 bases from J, with 13 bases between. Germline V gene lookup returns CDR1 MGHRA and CDR2 YSYEKL. CDR3 DNA sequence: TGCGCCAGCAGCCAAGATCTTGTCAGGGGTTATGGCTACACCTTC. This codes for CASSQDLVRGYGYTF.

This clone was observed once. CDR3 DNA sequence: TGCAGCGTTGAAGATGAACTAGCGGGAGTGGGGACAGATACGCAGTATTTT. It encodes CSVEDELAGVGTDTQYF. The gene calls are TRBV29-1 and TRBJ2-3, with 11 bases lining up with TRBD2. The CDR3 has 17 residues. The J segment lost 3 bases and the V segment lost 0 bases, leaving 8 bases of the junction unmatched. The germline gives CDR1 SQVTM, CDR2 ANQGSEA.

This rearrangement joins TRBV6-2 or TRBV6-3 to TRBJ2-3; a possible D gene is TRBD1 (6 bases). Looked up from germline, CDR1 is MNHEY and CDR2 is SVGEGT. The ends were cut back, 2 bases at V and 1 base at J, with 7 bases in the middle. The CDR3 is 14 residues long. DNA for the CDR3: TGTGCCAGCAGTTACGGGGGCCGCACAGATACGCAGTATTTT. Its translation: CASSYGGRTDTQYF.

The chain combines TRBV5-8 with TRBJ1-1; TRBD1 matches at 9 bases. This CDR3 has 16 amino acids. Germline values: CDR1 SGHTS, CDR2 YDEGEE. Trimming cost V 5 bases and J 3 bases; bases outside gene matches: 11. The CDR3 DNA reads TGTGCCAGCAGGATCGGGACAGGGTTAAGGGACACTGAAGCTTTCTTT. It codes for CASRIGTGLRDTEAFF.

The chain employs TRBV2 and TRBJ1-2; maybe TRBD1 (6 bases). The V and J ends lost 5 bases and 2 bases respectively, with 9 bases between them. This CDR3 comprises 13 residues. Germline V gene sequence: CDR1 SNHLY, CDR2 FYNNEI. DNA of the CDR3: TGTGCCAGCAGTCGGACAGTGAACTATGGCTACACCTTC. Protein product: CASSRTVNYGYTF.

This clone came up a few times. This chain joins TRBV19 and TRBJ1-4, with TRBD1 identical over 7 bases. CDR1 LNHDA and CDR2 SQIVND come from the germline V gene (reference sequence). Trimming cost V 6 bases and J 4 bases; bases outside gene matches: 8. The CDR3 is made up of 15 amino acids. CDR3 nucleotide sequence: TGTGCCAGTAGCCGACAGGGACTTAATAATGAAAAACTGTTTTTT. It is translated as CASSRQGLNNEKLFF.

V is TRBV19 and J is TRBJ2-3, with 7 bases matching TRBD2. Germline V CDR1 and CDR2: LNHDA, SQIVND (reference sequence). The CDR3 runs to 14 residues. The V segment lost 10 bases and the J segment 3 bases; nucleotides outside the gene matches: 10. CDR3 nucleotides: TGTGCCACTACAAGCGGGGAGGGGACAGATACGCAGTATTTT. Its translation: CATTSGEGTDTQYF.

The chain employs TRBV19 and TRBJ2-7; D is unclear. The germline CDR1 and CDR2 sequences are LNHDA and SQIVND (reference sequence). Deletions cut 3 bases from V and 4 bases from J, with 13 bases between. This CDR3 region has 14 residues. The CDR3 here is CASSIGLRLYEQYF. The CDR3, as DNA: TGTGCCAGTAGTATCGGCCTGCGGCTGTACGAGCAGTACTTC.

The chain is built from TRBV27 and TRBJ2-7, with D tentatively TRBD2 (5 bases). Germline CDR1 MNHEY, CDR2 SMNVEV (reference sequence). CDR3 length equals 13 residues. Trimming took off 0 bases at V and 4 bases at J, with 7 bases between the two ends. CDR3 residues: CASSLSRDYEQYF. The CDR3 region has the DNA TGTGCCAGCAGTTTATCGAGGGATTACGAGCAGTACTTC.

The rearrangement joins TRBV2 to TRBJ1-2; perhaps TRBD1 as D (6 bases). The CDR3 runs 15 residues. Trimming removed 8 bases at V and 6 bases at J, with 22 bases between. CDR1 and CDR2 (germline): SNHLY, FYNNEI. Here the CDR3 reads CASEAGAPSIHGYTF. CDR3 sequence (DNA): TGTGCCAGCGAGGCAGGGGCCCCTTCAATTCATGGCTACACCTTC. The variable domain in full, completed from reference TRBV2 and TRBJ1-2, reads EPEVTQTPSHQVTQMGQEVILRCVPISNHLYFYWYRQILGQKVEFLVSFYNNEISEKSEIFDDQFSVERPDGSNFTLKIRSTKLEDSAMYFCASEAGAPSIHGYTFGSGTRLTVV.

The J gene is TRBJ1-6, the V gene TRBV5-6, with no clear D. Between the trimmed V and J ends, which lost 0 bases and 5 bases, there was a span of 9 bases. The germline gives CDR1 SGHDT, CDR2 YYEEEE. This CDR3 is 15 amino acids long. In DNA form, the CDR3 reads TGTGCCAGCAGCTTGGACAGCTATCATAATTCACCCCTCCACTTT. It yields the protein CASSLDSYHNSPLHF.

V gene TRBV27 combines with J gene TRBJ2-3; 8 bases agree with TRBD2. Germline lookup yields CDR1 MNHEY and CDR2 SMNVEV (reference sequence). This CDR3 has 16 residues. Trimming took 4 bases from V and 0 from J; bases not matched to a gene: 6. This CDR3 is CASSSVAGTSTDTQYF. DNA of the CDR3: TGTGCCAGCAGTTCAGTAGCGGGAACTAGCACAGATACGCAGTATTTT.

The rearrangement joins TRBV5-6 to TRBJ1-1; D might be TRBD1 (5 bases). The CDR3 has 15 residues. Germline V gives CDR1 SGHDT, CDR2 YYEEEE. Trimming stripped 0 bases from V and 9 bases from J, with 18 bases between. Here the CDR3 reads CASSLESGLRGKAFF. The CDR3 DNA reads as TGTGCCAGCAGCTTGGAAAGCGGCCTTCGGGGGAAAGCTTTCTTT.

The chain couples TRBV7-2 to TRBJ2-5; 8 bases map to TRBD2. This CDR3 has 16 residues. Germline V gene lookup returns CDR1 SGHTA and CDR2 FQGNSA. J lost 0 bases, V lost 4 bases, and 7 bases had no gene match. The CDR3 DNA reads as TGTGCCAGCAGCTCGACCCTAGCGGGCCACCAAGAGACCCAGTACTTC. Translating gives CASSSTLAGHQETQYF.

J is TRBJ1-5 and V is TRBV6-6; D perhaps matches TRBD1 (6 bases). The CDR3 runs to 17 residues. The V gene lost 5 bases and the J gene lost 3 bases, with 20 bases spanning the gap. The germline V gene has CDR1 MNHNY and CDR2 SVGAGI (reference sequence). The CDR3 DNA sequence: TGTGCCAGCAGTCTGCGGACAGCCCGAGCCTCCAATCAGCCCCAGCATTTT. Amino acids: CASSLRTARASNQPQHF.